This TCR beta chain was sequenced in a study of T cells after yellow fever vaccination. This clonotype was seen a few times. Its antigen is not known. TCRdb redid the calling of the 5' RACE reads with MiXCR, one entry per CDR3 protein. The sample lists about 240,000 distinct CDR3 sequences, 6.9% occurring once. Study-wide results and limits: Reappearing after the booster were most of the clones from primary vaccination (around 95% CD4, approximately 86% CD8). Bulk-population clonotypes that are abundant could appear as contaminants in FACS-sorted repertoires. When the response was secondary, it was weaker but reached its peak faster, day 5 versus 15.

Per the germline V gene, CDR1 is SNHLY and CDR2 is FYNNEI. V gave up 3 bases and J gave up 2 bases, with 1 base separating them. CDR3 size: 12 residues. The rearrangement links TRBV2 to TRBJ2-2; D gene unclear. The receptor was isolated from a man in his thirties or forties who received the YFV17D yellow fever vaccine. The sample was CD4+ T cells sorted from PBMCs, taken 15 days after the yellow fever booster vaccination. CDR3 amino acids: CASSDNTGELFF. CDR3 in DNA: TGTGCCAGCAGTGATAACACCGGGGAGCTGTTTTTT.